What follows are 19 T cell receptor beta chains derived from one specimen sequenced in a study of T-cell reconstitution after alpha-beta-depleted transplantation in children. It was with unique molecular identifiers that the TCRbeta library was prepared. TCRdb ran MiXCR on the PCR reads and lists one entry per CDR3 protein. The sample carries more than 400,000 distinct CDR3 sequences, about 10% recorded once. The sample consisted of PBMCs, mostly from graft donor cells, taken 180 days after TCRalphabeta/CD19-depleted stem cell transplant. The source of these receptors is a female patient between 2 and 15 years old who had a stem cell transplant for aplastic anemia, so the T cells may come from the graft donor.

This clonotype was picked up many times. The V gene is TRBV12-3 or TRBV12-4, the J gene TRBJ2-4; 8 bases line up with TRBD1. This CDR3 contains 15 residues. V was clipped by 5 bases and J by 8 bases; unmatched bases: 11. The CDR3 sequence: CASSPPPTGEDIQYF. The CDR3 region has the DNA TGTGCCAGCAGTCCCCCCCCGACAGGGGAGGACATTCAGTACTTC.

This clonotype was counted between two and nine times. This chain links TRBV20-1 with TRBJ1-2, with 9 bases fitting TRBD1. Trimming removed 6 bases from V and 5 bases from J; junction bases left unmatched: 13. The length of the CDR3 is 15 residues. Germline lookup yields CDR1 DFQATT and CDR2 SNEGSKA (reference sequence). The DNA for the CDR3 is TGCAGTGCCAAAAAGAATGGGACAGGGTCGTATGGCTACACCTTC. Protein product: CSAKKNGTGSYGYTF.

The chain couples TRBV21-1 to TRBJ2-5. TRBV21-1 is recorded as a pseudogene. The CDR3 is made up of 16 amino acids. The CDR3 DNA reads TGTGCCAGCAGCAAACTCGGGTCAAACCAGGAATTTACCCAGTACTTC. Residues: CASSKLGSNQEFTQYF.

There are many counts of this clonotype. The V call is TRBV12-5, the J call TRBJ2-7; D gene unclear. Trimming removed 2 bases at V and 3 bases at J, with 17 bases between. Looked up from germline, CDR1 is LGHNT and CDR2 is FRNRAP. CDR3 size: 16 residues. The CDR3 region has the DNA TGTGCTAGTGGTTTGTCTCTTGGACCCGGCAGCTACGAGCAGTACTTC. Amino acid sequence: CASGLSLGPGSYEQYF.

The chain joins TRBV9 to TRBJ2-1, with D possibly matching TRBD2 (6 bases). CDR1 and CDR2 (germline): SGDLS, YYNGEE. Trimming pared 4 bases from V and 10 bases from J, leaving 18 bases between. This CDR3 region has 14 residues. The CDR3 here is CASSHGTGYEEQFF. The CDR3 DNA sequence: TGTGCCAGCAGCCACGGGACTGGATATGAAGAGCAGTTCTTC.

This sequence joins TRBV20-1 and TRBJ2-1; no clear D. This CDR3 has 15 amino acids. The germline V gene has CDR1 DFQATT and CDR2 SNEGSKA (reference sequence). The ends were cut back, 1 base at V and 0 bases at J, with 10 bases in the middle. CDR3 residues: CSARGQRSSYNEQFF. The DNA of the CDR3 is TGCAGTGCTAGAGGACAACGTAGCTCCTACAATGAGCAGTTCTTC.

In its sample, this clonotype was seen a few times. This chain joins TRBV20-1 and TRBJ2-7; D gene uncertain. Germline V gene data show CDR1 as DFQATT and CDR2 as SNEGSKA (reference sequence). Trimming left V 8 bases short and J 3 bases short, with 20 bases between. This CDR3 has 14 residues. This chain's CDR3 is CSSRPDSLGYEQYF. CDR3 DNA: TGCAGTTCAAGACCCGACTCCCTGGGCTACGAGCAGTACTTC.

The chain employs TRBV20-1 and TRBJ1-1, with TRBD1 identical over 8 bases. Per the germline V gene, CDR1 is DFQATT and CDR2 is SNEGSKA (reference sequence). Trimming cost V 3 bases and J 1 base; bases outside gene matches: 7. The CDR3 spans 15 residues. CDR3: CSARPPTGENTEAFF. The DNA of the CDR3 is TGCAGTGCTAGGCCCCCGACAGGGGAGAACACTGAAGCTTTCTTT.

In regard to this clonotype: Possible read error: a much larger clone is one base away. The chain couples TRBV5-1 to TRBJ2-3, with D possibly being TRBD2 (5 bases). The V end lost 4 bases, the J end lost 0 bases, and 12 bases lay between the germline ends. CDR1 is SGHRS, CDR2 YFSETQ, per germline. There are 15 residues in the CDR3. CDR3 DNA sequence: TGCGCCAGCAGCCGTGGGCGGGCTAGCACAGATACGCAGTATTTT. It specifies CASSRGRASTDTQYF.

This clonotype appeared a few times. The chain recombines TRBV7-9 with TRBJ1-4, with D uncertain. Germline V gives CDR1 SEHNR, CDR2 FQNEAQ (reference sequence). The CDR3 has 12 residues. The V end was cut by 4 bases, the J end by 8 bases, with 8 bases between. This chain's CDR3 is CASSYREEKLFF. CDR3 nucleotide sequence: TGTGCCAGCAGCTACCGCGAAGAAAAACTGTTTTTT. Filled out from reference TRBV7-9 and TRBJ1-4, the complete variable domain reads DTGVSQNPRHKITKRGQNVTFRCDPISEHNRLYWYRQTLGQGPEFLTYFQNEAQLEKSRLLSDRFSAERPKGSFSTLEIQRTEQGDSAMYLCASSYREEKLFFGSGTQLSVL.

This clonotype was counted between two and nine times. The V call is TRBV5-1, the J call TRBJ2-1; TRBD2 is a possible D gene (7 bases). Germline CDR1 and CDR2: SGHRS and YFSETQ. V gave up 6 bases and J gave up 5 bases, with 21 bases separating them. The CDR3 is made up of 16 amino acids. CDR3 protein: CASTSILLGGDNEQFF. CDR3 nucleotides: TGCGCCAGCACCTCAATCCTTCTAGGGGGGGACAATGAGCAGTTCTTC.

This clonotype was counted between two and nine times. This CDR3 is CASSPIFGQGYQETQYF. CDR3 nucleotide sequence: TGTGCCAGCAGCCCCATCTTTGGACAGGGGTACCAAGAGACCCAGTACTTC. The rearrangement links TRBV11-2 to TRBJ2-5, with TRBD1 identical over 9 bases. This CDR3 has 17 residues. Germline-derived CDR1 and CDR2 are SGHAT and FQNNGV. The V and J ends lost 5 bases and 0 bases, in that order; junction bases with no gene match: 10.

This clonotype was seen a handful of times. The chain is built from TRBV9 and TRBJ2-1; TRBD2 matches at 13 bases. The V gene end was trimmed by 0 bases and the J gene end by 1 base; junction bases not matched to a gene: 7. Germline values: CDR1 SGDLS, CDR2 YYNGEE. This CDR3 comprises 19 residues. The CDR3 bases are TGTGCCAGCAGCGTAGATCGAGGGACTAGCGGGAAATCCTACAATGAGCAGTTCTTC. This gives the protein CASSVDRGTSGKSYNEQFF.

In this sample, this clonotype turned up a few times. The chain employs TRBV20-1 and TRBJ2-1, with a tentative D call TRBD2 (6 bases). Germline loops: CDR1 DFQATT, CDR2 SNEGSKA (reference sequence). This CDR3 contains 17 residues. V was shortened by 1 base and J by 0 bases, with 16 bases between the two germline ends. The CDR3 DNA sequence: TGCAGTGCTAGAGTCCCGATTAGCGGAACCTCCTACAATGAGCAGTTCTTC. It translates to CSARVPISGTSYNEQFF.

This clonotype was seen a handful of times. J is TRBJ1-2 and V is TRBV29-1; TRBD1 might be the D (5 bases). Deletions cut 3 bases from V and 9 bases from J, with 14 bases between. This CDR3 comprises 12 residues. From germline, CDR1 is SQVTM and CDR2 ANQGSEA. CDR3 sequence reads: CSVDQEAGRYTF. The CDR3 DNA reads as TGCAGCGTTGATCAGGAGGCAGGGCGCTACACCTTC.

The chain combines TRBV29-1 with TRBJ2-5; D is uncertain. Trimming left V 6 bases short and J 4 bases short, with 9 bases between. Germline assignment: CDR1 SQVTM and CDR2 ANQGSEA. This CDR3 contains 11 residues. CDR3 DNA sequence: TGCAGCGTAAACCTACCAGAGACCCAGTACTTC. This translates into CSVNLPETQYF.

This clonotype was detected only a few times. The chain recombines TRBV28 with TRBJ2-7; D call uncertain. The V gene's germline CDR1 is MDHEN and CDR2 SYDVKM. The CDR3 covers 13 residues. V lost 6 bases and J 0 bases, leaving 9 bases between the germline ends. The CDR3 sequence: CASRMASSYEQYV. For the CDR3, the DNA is TGTGCCAGCAGGATGGCGAGCTCCTACGAGCAGTACGTC.

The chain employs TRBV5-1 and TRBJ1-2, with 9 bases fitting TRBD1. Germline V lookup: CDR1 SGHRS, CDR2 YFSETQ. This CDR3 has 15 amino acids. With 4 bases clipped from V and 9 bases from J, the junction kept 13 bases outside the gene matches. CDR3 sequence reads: CASSPKPPGQGRYTF. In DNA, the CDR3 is TGCGCCAGCAGCCCTAAACCTCCGGGACAGGGCCGCTACACCTTC.

The CDR3 region has the DNA TGCGCCAGCAGCCAAGATTGGCAGGAAAGTCGGTTCTTC. Encoded protein: CASSQDWQESRFF. This chain links TRBV4-3 with TRBJ2-1; D not certain. Germline CDR1 and CDR2: LGHNA and YSLEER. Trimming pared 0 bases from V and 15 bases from J, leaving 15 bases between. CDR3 size: 13 residues.